These 7 T cell receptor beta chains came from one sample sequenced in a study of cytomegalovirus exposure and HLA in healthy donors. 13 Jbeta primers and 60 Vbeta primers were used for the PCR. Measured with immunoSEQ multiplex PCR; TCRdb has only the in-frame clones, and not every one. Among under 200,000 clones listed, approximately 71% were seen once. Sequenced material: PBMCs. Every receptor here comes from a woman younger than 35 in good health and CMV-seropositive.

This clone was recorded a few times. The rearrangement uses TRBV7-9 and TRBJ2-3, with a weak D call TRBD1 (5 bases). CDR3 length: 16 amino acids. Germline V gene sequence: CDR1 SEHNR, CDR2 FQNEAQ (reference sequence). Trimming took off 1 base at V and 0 bases at J, with 11 bases between the two ends. As DNA, the CDR3 is TGTGCCAGCAGCTTAGTTAAGGGGCCTAGCACAGATACGCAGTATTTT. This translates into CASSLVKGPSTDTQYF.

The CDR3 DNA sequence: TGCGCCAGCAGCCCGACTAGCGGGACTAACACCGGGGAGCTGTTTTTT. Amino acids: CASSPTSGTNTGELFF. The J gene is TRBJ2-2, the V gene TRBV5-1; TRBD2 aligns across 11 bases. Germline CDR1 is SGHRS and CDR2 is YFSETQ. The CDR3 extends over 16 amino acids. Trimming at V came to 4 bases and at J to 2 bases, leaving 4 bases not matched to a gene.

This clone showed up just a few times. The identical CDR3 is also encoded by other nucleotide sequences in the sample. V and J are TRBV4-3 and TRBJ1-3, with D unclear. The CDR3 consists of 13 residues. Germline V gives CDR1 LGHNA, CDR2 YSLEER. V was trimmed by 0 bases and J by 4 bases, leaving 4 bases between them. The CDR3 DNA reads as TGCGCCAGCAGCCAAGAACGGGGAAACACCATATATTTT. As protein: CASSQERGNTIYF.

The chain couples TRBV6-6 to TRBJ1-3, with D perhaps TRBD1 (6 bases). The V end was cut by 6 bases, the J end by 4 bases, with 19 bases between. The CDR3 is 16 amino acids. The germline CDR1 and CDR2 sequences are MNHNY and SVGAGI (reference sequence). For the CDR3, the DNA is TGTGCCAGCAGCCACATACCTACAGGGAACGGAAACACCATATATTTT. Encoded protein: CASSHIPTGNGNTIYF.

The chain uses TRBV5-1 and TRBJ2-3; D ambiguous. Germline V lookup: CDR1 SGHRS, CDR2 YFSETQ. This CDR3 region has 13 residues. Between the trimmed V and J ends, which lost 2 bases and 6 bases, there was a span of 10 bases. The CDR3 loop reads CASSFRWWDTQYF. As DNA, the CDR3 is TGCGCCAGCAGCTTCCGGTGGTGGGATACGCAGTATTTT.

This rearrangement joins TRBV28 to TRBJ2-6; perhaps TRBD1 as D (6 bases). Germline V gene data show CDR1 as MDHEN and CDR2 as SYDVKM. CDR3 length equals 15 residues. Trimming pared 3 bases from V and 4 bases from J, leaving 10 bases between. CDR3 in DNA: TGTGCCAGCAGTTTCAGGGGTCCAGGGGCCAACGTCCTGACTTTC. Protein: CASSFRGPGANVLTF.

This clone was seen once. The chain links TRBV5-1 to TRBJ2-1; D might be TRBD2 (6 bases). V shed 4 bases and J shed 1 base, with 12 bases lying between them. The CDR3 is 15 amino acids. CDR1 and CDR2 from the germline V gene are SGHRS and YFSETQ. The CDR3 nucleotides read TGCGCCAGCAGCCGGGGGTTCGGGTCCTACAATGAGCAGTTCTTC. Translating it yields CASSRGFGSYNEQFF.